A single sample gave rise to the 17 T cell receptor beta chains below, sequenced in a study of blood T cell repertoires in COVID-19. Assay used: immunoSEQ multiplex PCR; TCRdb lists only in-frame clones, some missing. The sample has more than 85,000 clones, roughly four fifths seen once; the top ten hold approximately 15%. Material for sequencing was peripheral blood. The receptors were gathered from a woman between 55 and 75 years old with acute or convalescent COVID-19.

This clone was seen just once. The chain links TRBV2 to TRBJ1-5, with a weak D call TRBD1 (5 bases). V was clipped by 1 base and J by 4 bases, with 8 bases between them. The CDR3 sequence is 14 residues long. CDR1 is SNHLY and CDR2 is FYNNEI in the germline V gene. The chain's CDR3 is CASSEVRENQPQHF. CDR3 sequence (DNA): TGTGCCAGCAGTGAAGTCAGGGAAAATCAGCCCCAGCATTTT.

The CDR3 here is CASSLTGGPVDEKLFF. Written as DNA, the CDR3 is TGTGCCAGCAGCCTCACAGGGGGCCCCGTGGACGAAAAACTGTTTTTT. This sequence joins TRBV5-4 and TRBJ1-4, with 9 nucleotides matching TRBD1. V lost 4 bases to trimming and J lost 8 bases; unmatched junction nucleotides: 12. This CDR3 has 16 residues. Germline CDR1 is SGHNT and CDR2 is YYREEE (reference sequence).

The CDR3 DNA is TGCGCCAGCAGCCCACCGGTACAGGGGAACACTGAAGCTTTCTTT. Protein product: CASSPPVQGNTEAFF. The chain couples TRBV5-1 to TRBJ1-1; D possibly corresponds to TRBD1 (6 bases). Germline V gene sequence: CDR1 SGHRS, CDR2 YFSETQ. Trimming stripped 4 bases from V and 1 base from J, with 14 bases between. The CDR3 length is 15 residues. The variable domain in full, completed from reference TRBV5-1 and TRBJ1-1, reads KAGVTQTPRYLIKTRGQQVTLSCSPISGHRSVSWYQQTPGQGLQFLFEYFSETQRNKGNFPGRFSGRQFSNSRSEMNVSTLELGDSALYLCASSPPVQGNTEAFFGQGTRLTVV.

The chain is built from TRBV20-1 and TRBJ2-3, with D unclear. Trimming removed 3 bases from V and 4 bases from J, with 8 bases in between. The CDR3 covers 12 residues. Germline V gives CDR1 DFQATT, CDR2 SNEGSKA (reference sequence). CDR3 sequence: CSASGPADTQYF. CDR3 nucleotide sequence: TGCAGTGCTAGTGGGCCCGCAGATACGCAGTATTTT.

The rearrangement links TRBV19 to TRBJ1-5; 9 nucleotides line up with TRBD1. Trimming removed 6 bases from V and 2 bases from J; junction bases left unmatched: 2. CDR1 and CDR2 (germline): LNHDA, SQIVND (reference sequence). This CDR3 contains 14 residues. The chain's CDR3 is CASRRTGGNQPQHF. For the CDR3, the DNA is TGTGCCAGTAGGAGGACAGGGGGCAATCAGCCCCAGCATTTT.

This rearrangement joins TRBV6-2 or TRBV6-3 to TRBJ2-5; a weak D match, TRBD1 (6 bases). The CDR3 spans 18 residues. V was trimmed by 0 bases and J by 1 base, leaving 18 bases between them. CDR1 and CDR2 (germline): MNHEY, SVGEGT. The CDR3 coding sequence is TGTGCCAGCAGTTACTCGGGGACACGGGCAGGGCCCCAAGAGACCCAGTACTTC. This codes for CASSYSGTRAGPQETQYF.

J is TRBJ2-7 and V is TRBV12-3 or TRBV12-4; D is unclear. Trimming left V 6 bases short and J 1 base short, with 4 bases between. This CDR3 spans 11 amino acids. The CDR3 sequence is CASRLSYEQYF. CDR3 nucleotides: TGTGCCAGCAGACTGTCCTACGAGCAGTACTTC.

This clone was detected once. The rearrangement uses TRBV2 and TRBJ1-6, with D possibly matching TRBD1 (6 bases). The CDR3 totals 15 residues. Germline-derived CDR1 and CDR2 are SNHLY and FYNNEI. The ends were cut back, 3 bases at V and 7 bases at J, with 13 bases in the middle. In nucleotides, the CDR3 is TGTGCCAGCAGTGAGGTCACAGGGTGGAATTCACCCCTCCACTTT. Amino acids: CASSEVTGWNSPLHF.

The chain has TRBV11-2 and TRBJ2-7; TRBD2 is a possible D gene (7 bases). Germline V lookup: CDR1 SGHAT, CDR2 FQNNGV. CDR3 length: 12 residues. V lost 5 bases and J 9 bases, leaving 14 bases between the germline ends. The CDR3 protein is CASSTHREGQYF. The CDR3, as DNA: TGTGCCAGCAGCACGCACAGGGAGGGGCAGTACTTC.

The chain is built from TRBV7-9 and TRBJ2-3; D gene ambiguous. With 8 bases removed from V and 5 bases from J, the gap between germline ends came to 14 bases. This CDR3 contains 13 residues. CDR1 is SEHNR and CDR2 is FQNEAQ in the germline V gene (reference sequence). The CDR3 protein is CASSTESGDTQYF. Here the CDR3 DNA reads TGTGCCAGCTCCACGGAGTCGGGAGATACGCAGTATTTT. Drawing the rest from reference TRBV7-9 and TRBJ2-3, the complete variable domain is DTGVSQNPRHKITKRGQNVTFRCDPISEHNRLYWYRQTLGQGPEFLTYFQNEAQLEKSRLLSDRFSAERPKGSFSTLEIQRTEQGDSAMYLCASSTESGDTQYFGPGTRLTVL.

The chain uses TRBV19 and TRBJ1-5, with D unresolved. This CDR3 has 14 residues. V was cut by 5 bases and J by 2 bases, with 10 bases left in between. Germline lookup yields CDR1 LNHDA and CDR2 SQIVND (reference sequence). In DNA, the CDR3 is TGTGCCAGTAGTTGGCAGGAGGGCAATCAGCCCCAGCATTTT. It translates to CASSWQEGNQPQHF.

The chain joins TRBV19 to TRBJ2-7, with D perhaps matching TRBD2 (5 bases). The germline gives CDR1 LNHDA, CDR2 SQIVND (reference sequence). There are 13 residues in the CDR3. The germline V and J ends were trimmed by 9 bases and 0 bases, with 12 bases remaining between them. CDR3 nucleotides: TGTGCCAGCCGCCCCGGGGTCTCCTACGAGCAGTACTTC. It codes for CASRPGVSYEQYF. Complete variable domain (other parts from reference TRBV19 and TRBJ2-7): DGGITQSPKYLFRKEGQNVTLSCEQNLNHDAMYWYRQDPGQGLRLIYYSQIVNDFQKGDIAEGYSVSREKKESFPLTVTSAQKNPTAFYLCASRPGVSYEQYFGPGTRLTVT.

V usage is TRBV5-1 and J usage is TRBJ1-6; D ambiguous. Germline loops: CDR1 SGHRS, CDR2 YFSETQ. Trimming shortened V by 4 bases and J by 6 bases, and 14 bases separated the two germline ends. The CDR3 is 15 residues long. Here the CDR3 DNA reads TGCGCCAGCAGCCTCATCGGAGATTCTAATTCACCCCTCCACTTT. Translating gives CASSLIGDSNSPLHF.

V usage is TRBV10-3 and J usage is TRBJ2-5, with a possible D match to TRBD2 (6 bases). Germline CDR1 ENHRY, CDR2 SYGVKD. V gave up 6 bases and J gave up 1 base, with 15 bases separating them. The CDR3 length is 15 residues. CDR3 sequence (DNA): TGTGCCATCAGGGGGGGTTTGGGGCCCCAAGAGACCCAGTACTTC. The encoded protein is CAIRGGLGPQETQYF.

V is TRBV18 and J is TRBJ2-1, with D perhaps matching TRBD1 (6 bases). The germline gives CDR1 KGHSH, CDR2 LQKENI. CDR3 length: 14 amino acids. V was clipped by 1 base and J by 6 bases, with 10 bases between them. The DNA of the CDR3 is TGTGCCAGCTCACCACTTCAGGGGTCCAATGAGCAGTTCTTC. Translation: CASSPLQGSNEQFF.

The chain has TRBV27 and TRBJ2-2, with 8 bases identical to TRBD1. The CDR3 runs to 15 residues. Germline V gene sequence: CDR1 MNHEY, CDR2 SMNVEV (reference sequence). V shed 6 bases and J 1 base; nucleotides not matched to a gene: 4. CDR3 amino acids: CASRPGTGNTGELFF. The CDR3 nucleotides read TGTGCCAGCAGACCCGGGACAGGGAACACCGGGGAGCTGTTTTTT.

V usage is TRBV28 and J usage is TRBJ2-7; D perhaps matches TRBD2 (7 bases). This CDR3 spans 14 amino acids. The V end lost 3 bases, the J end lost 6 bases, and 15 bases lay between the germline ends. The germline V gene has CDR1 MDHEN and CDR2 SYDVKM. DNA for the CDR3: TGTGCCAGCAGTTTTTTGGAGGGGGGGGTCGAGCAGTACTTC. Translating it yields CASSFLEGGVEQYF.